Each of the 14 T cell receptor beta chains below was sequenced from the same sample in a study of OX40 agonist ivuxolimab in advanced cancers. Sequencing was performed with immunoSEQ multiplex PCR; in TCRdb, only in-frame clones are kept and a portion is missing. In the table there are 40,000 to 45,000 clones, 86% of which are singletons. The sequences come from CD4+ or CD8+ T cells sorted from blood, collected in a trial of the OX40 agonist ivuxolimab. These TCRs come from an adult with an advanced solid tumor such as melanoma, head and neck, liver or kidney cancer.

The chain couples TRBV6-1 to TRBJ1-6, with D perhaps TRBD1 (5 bases). The V gene's germline CDR1 is MNHNS and CDR2 SASEGT. Trimming stripped 0 bases from V and 10 bases from J, with 10 bases between. This CDR3 is 14 amino acids long. Written as DNA, the CDR3 is TGTGCCAGCAGTGAAGCTTCTCAGGGATCACCCCTCCACTTT. Translating gives CASSEASQGSPLHF.

The chain uses TRBV2 and TRBJ1-1; D gene ambiguous. V lost 9 bases and J 0 bases, leaving 23 bases between the germline ends. This CDR3 comprises 17 residues. The germline V gene has CDR1 SNHLY and CDR2 FYNNEI. This CDR3 reads CASGRSAGEPMNTEAFF. CDR3 bases: TGTGCCAGTGGAAGGTCGGCAGGCGAACCAATGAACACTGAAGCTTTCTTT.

V is TRBV5-4 and J is TRBJ2-7; 9 bases are a match to TRBD2. The V gene end was trimmed by 2 bases and the J gene end by 3 bases; junction bases not matched to a gene: 9. Germline V gives CDR1 SGHNT, CDR2 YYREEE (reference sequence). The CDR3 contains 16 residues. The CDR3 nucleotides read TGTGCCAGCAGCTTCTCGCGGACTAGCGTGCTCTACGAGCAGTACTTC. Translated, it gives CASSFSRTSVLYEQYF.

This clone was observed a few times. J is TRBJ1-2 and V is TRBV5-1; TRBD1 agrees at 11 bases. Germline loops: CDR1 SGHRS, CDR2 YFSETQ. The CDR3 totals 13 residues. The V and J ends lost 4 bases and 6 bases, in that order; junction bases with no gene match: 2. CDR3 in amino acids: CASSRGQGDGYTF. The CDR3 nucleotides are TGCGCCAGCAGCAGGGGACAGGGGGATGGCTACACCTTC.

This rearrangement joins TRBV19 to TRBJ2-7; a possible D gene is TRBD2 (6 bases). V shed 6 bases and J shed 7 bases, with 19 bases lying between them. This CDR3 has 14 residues. Germline V lookup: CDR1 LNHDA, CDR2 SQIVND (reference sequence). CDR3 bases: TGTGCCAGTAGCACGAACTTGATGGAGGGGGAGCAGTACTTC. Translated: CASSTNLMEGEQYF.

The chain joins TRBV29-1 to TRBJ1-2; D is ambiguous. The CDR3 covers 14 residues. The germline V and J ends were trimmed by 1 base and 0 bases, with 9 bases remaining between them. Germline CDR1 is SQVTM and CDR2 is ANQGSEA. In nucleotides, the CDR3 is TGCAGCGTTGAAGTGCAGGCGACTAACTATGGCTACACCTTC. Translated: CSVEVQATNYGYTF.

This clone is a singleton in its sample. The rearrangement uses TRBV2 and TRBJ1-2; no clear D. V lost 6 bases and J lost 10, with 18 bases in between. Germline V gene sequence: CDR1 SNHLY, CDR2 FYNNEI. This CDR3 contains 13 residues. Here the CDR3 reads CASRAEGGKDYTF. For the CDR3, the DNA is TGTGCCAGCAGGGCAGAGGGAGGGAAGGACTACACCTTC.

V and J are TRBV7-3 and TRBJ1-2; 7 positions agree with TRBD1. Germline loops: CDR1 SGHTA, CDR2 FQGTGA. This CDR3 has 14 amino acids. J lost 4 bases, V lost 4 bases, and 6 bases had no gene match. CDR3 in amino acids: CASSYTGDVYGYTF. CDR3 in DNA: TGTGCCAGCAGCTACACAGGGGACGTCTATGGCTACACCTTC.

The chain uses TRBV7-9 and TRBJ1-4; tentatively, D is TRBD1 (5 bases). This CDR3 is built from 15 residues. The V end was cut by 2 bases, the J end by 6 bases, with 13 bases between. Germline values: CDR1 SEHNR, CDR2 FQNEAQ (reference sequence). The CDR3: CASSLSGGRHEKLFF. CDR3 nucleotides: TGTGCCAGCAGCTTAAGCGGGGGGAGACATGAAAAACTGTTTTTT. The full variable domain, its missing parts supplied by reference TRBV7-9 and TRBJ1-4, is DTGVSQNPRHKITKRGQNVTFRCDPISEHNRLYWYRQTLGQGPEFLTYFQNEAQLEKSRLLSDRFSAERPKGSFSTLEIQRTEQGDSAMYLCASSLSGGRHEKLFFGSGTQLSVL.

The V gene is TRBV5-1, the J gene TRBJ2-3, with 7 bases matching TRBD2. V shed 0 bases and J 5 bases; nucleotides not matched to a gene: 6. Germline CDR1 and CDR2: SGHRS and YFSETQ. This CDR3 has 15 amino acids. In nucleotides, the CDR3 is TGCGCCAGCAGCTTGGGTCGGGAGGATGGAGATACGCAGTATTTT. Amino acid sequence: CASSLGREDGDTQYF.

This clone was observed once. The CDR3 DNA reads as TGTGCCAGCAGCCAAGATTCTAACCTCTACTCTGGAAACACCATATATTTT. Amino acids: CASSQDSNLYSGNTIYF. The chain employs TRBV4-2 and TRBJ1-3; D is uncertain. This CDR3 region has 17 residues. Germline loops: CDR1 LGHNA, CDR2 YNFKEQ. V lost 0 bases, J lost 0 bases, and 12 bases lay in between.

The J gene is TRBJ2-3, the V gene TRBV18; 10 bases are a match to TRBD1. The CDR3 loop spans 15 amino acids. V gave up 3 bases and J gave up 2 bases; unmatched junction bases: 2. Per germline, CDR1 KGHSH and CDR2 LQKENI. CDR3 nucleotide sequence: TGTGCCAGCTCACCCGGGACAGGGGTCACAGATACGCAGTATTTT. Translation gives CASSPGTGVTDTQYF.

The chain links TRBV10-3 to TRBJ1-1; 7 bases are a match to TRBD1. This CDR3 has 15 residues. After removal of 6 bases from V and 1 base from J, the junction contained 8 bases not matched to a gene. Germline values: CDR1 ENHRY, CDR2 SYGVKD. Here the CDR3 reads CAIRQTGVPNTEAFF. CDR3 sequence (DNA): TGTGCCATCAGGCAAACAGGGGTACCGAACACTGAAGCTTTCTTT.

The rearrangement uses TRBV10-3 and TRBJ2-2, with 10 bases lining up with TRBD2. This CDR3 has 18 amino acids. V shed 3 bases and J 1 base; nucleotides not matched to a gene: 8. The germline CDR1 and CDR2 sequences are ENHRY and SYGVKD. The CDR3: CAISDSSGRARNTGELFF. The CDR3 DNA sequence: TGTGCCATCAGTGACTCCAGCGGGAGGGCCAGGAACACCGGGGAGCTGTTTTTT.